These 14 T cell receptor beta chains originate from one sample sequenced in a study of CD8 T cells in ankylosing spondylitis. TCRdb reprocessed the 5' RACE reads with MiXCR, giving one entry per CDR3 protein. The repertoire holds around 320,000 distinct CDR3 sequences, with 20% to 25% as singletons. The sample taken for sequencing was blood, either unsorted or a sorted T cell fraction (not recorded which). The receptors were sampled from a female donor with ankylosing spondylitis or in good health (not recorded which).

This clonotype was seen ten or more times. The CDR3 is CASSLGGALSYEQYF. Written as DNA, the CDR3 is TGCGCCAGCAGCCTTGGAGGGGCCCTCTCATACGAGCAGTACTTC. The V gene is TRBV5-1, the J gene TRBJ2-7; possibly TRBD2 for D (6 bases). Trimming took off 4 bases at V and 4 bases at J, with 18 bases between the two ends. Per the germline V gene, CDR1 is SGHRS and CDR2 is YFSETQ. The CDR3 contains 15 residues.

In its sample, this clonotype was seen once. The rearrangement joins TRBV2 to TRBJ2-7; D is ambiguous. Trimming shortened V by 6 bases and J by 0 bases, and 12 bases separated the two germline ends. Germline values: CDR1 SNHLY, CDR2 FYNNEI. This CDR3 has 14 amino acids. CDR3 nucleotide sequence: TGTGCCAGCAGCTGGAGTACTATCTCCTACGAGCAGTACTTC. Amino acids: CASSWSTISYEQYF.

In its sample, this clonotype was seen many times. The chain recombines TRBV6-5 with TRBJ2-2; 14 nucleotides line up with TRBD2. Germline V CDR1 and CDR2: MNHEY, SVGAGI. The CDR3 is made up of 16 amino acids. The V segment lost 0 bases and the J segment 7 bases; nucleotides outside the gene matches: 1. The CDR3 DNA reads TGTGCCAGCAGTTACTCGGGACTAGCGGGAGTCGGGGAGCTGTTTTTT. This encodes CASSYSGLAGVGELFF.

This clonotype was recorded many times. CDR3 loop: CASSLEAGGGETQYF. The CDR3 coding sequence is TGCGCCAGCAGCTTGGAGGCAGGGGGCGGAGAGACCCAGTACTTC. The V gene is TRBV5-1, the J gene TRBJ2-5, with 8 bases identical to TRBD1. The CDR3 contains 15 residues. Germline CDR1 and CDR2: SGHRS and YFSETQ. Germline trimming cut 0 bases from V and 4 bases from J; bases unmatched to any gene: 5.

This clonotype appeared a few times. This chain joins TRBV15 and TRBJ1-5, with no clear D. Trimming left V 1 base short and J 4 bases short, with 5 bases between. Germline values: CDR1 LNHNV, CDR2 YYDKDF (reference sequence). CDR3 length: 13 residues. In DNA form, the CDR3 reads TGTGCCACCAGCAGAGGGGGAAATCAGCCCCAGCATTTT. Residues: CATSRGGNQPQHF.

The chain is built from TRBV6-1 and TRBJ1-5; D not resolved. Germline CDR1 is MNHNS and CDR2 is SASEGT. This CDR3 comprises 14 residues. V lost 3 bases, J lost 1 base, and 7 bases lay in between. The CDR3 sequence is CASSEGWSNQPQHF. In DNA form, the CDR3 reads TGTGCCAGCAGTGAGGGTTGGAGCAATCAGCCCCAGCATTTT.

This clonotype was picked up many times. The CDR3 DNA follows: TGTGCCAGCGAACAGGGCCGGGACGTCCTGACTTTC. Protein: CASEQGRDVLTF. This chain links TRBV2 with TRBJ2-6; D perhaps matches TRBD1 (6 bases). In germline, CDR1 is SNHLY, CDR2 FYNNEI. CDR3 length: 12 amino acids. Trimming removed 8 bases from V and 11 bases from J, with 13 bases in between.

This clonotype appeared many times. This rearrangement joins TRBV20-1 to TRBJ2-3, with D maybe TRBD1 (7 bases). V lost 0 bases and J lost 1, with 17 bases in between. The CDR3 is 17 amino acids. CDR1 is DFQATT and CDR2 is SNEGSKA in the germline V gene (reference sequence). CDR3 nucleotide sequence: TGCAGTGCTAGAGATTCGGACAGGCCGGGAGGCACAGATACGCAGTATTTT. This gives the protein CSARDSDRPGGTDTQYF.

This clonotype was picked up many times. V is TRBV6-1 and J is TRBJ2-3; TRBD1 is a possible D gene (5 bases). Germline V CDR1 and CDR2: MNHNS, SASEGT. V was cut by 3 bases and J by 5 bases, with 27 bases left in between. This CDR3 is 19 amino acids long. Written as DNA, the CDR3 is TGTGCCAGCAGTGAGGACACCCCGAAGTCCCTTTTAGGACGAGATACGCAGTATTTT. It specifies CASSEDTPKSLLGRDTQYF.

This clonotype came up many times. This rearrangement joins TRBV29-1 to TRBJ2-1, with 8 bases fitting TRBD2. Per germline, CDR1 SQVTM and CDR2 ANQGSEA. V trimming: 7 bases; J trimming: 15 bases; junction bases outside the gene matches: 20. There are 14 residues in the CDR3. DNA for the CDR3: TGCAGCGCCGAACGTTATGCGGGAGGAACCACAATGTTCTTC. Its translation is CSAERYAGGTTMFF.

This clonotype was seen only a few times. V is TRBV5-1 and J is TRBJ1-2, with a weak D call TRBD1 (5 bases). Germline V lookup: CDR1 SGHRS, CDR2 YFSETQ. The CDR3 extends over 16 amino acids. Trimming pared 3 bases from V and 10 bases from J, leaving 25 bases between. The CDR3 DNA follows: TGCGCCAGCAGCTATGGGACGGGCGGTGGCTGGACTTACTACACCTTC. Translation gives CASSYGTGGGWTYYTF.

V gene TRBV4-3 combines with J gene TRBJ1-5, with no clear D. The V end was cut by 3 bases, the J end by 7 bases, with 13 bases between. Germline lookup yields CDR1 LGHNA and CDR2 YSLEER. The CDR3 is 14 residues long. CDR3 in amino acids: CASSHDSTRQPQHF. The CDR3 nucleotides read TGCGCCAGCAGCCATGACTCAACAAGGCAGCCCCAGCATTTT.

This clonotype showed up many times. V is TRBV20-1 and J is TRBJ2-6, with D possibly being TRBD2 (5 bases). From germline, CDR1 is DFQATT and CDR2 SNEGSKA (reference sequence). The CDR3 spans 15 residues. V was clipped by 6 bases and J by 4 bases, with 16 bases between them. The CDR3 sequence: CSADPGDSGANVLTF. For the CDR3, the DNA is TGCAGTGCAGACCCCGGGGATTCCGGGGCCAACGTCCTGACTTTC.

The V call is TRBV4-2, the J call TRBJ2-3, with 11 bases identical to TRBD2. CDR3 length equals 16 residues. V lost 6 bases, J lost 5 bases, and 10 bases stayed unmatched. Germline V gives CDR1 LGHNA, CDR2 YNFKEQ. The DNA of the CDR3 is TGTGCCAGCAGTGTCCCGACTAGCGGGACGCGAGATACGCAGTATTTT. It translates to CASSVPTSGTRDTQYF.